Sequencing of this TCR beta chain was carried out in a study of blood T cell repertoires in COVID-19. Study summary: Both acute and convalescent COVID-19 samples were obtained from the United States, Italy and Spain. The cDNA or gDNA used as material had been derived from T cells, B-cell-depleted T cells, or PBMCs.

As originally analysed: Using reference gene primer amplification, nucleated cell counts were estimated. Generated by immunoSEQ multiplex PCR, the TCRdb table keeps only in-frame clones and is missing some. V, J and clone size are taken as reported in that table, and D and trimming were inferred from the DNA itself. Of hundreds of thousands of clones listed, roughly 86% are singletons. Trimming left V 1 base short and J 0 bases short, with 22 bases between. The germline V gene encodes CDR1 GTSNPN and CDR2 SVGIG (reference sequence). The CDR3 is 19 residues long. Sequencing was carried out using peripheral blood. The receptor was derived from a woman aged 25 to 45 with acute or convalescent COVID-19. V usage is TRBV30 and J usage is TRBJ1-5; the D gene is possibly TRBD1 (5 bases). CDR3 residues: CAWSAPPRGGTYSNQPQHF. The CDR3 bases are TGTGCCTGGAGTGCACCCCCGCGGGGGGGAACTTATAGCAATCAGCCCCAGCATTTT.